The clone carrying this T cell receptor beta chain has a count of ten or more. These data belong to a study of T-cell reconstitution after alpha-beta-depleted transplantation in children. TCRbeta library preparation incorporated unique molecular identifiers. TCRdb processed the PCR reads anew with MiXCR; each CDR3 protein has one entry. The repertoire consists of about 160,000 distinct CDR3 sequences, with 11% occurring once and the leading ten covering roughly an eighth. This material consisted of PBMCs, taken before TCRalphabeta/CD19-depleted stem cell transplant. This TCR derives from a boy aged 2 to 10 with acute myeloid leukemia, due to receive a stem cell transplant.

The CDR3 bases are TGTGCCAGCAGTCCCGGACATGTATATGGCTACACCTTC. Amino acids: CASSPGHVYGYTF. The rearrangement joins TRBV12-3 or TRBV12-4 to TRBJ1-2; tentatively, D is TRBD1 (5 bases). V lost 5 bases and J lost 5, with 12 bases in between. This CDR3 spans 13 amino acids.